These 14 T cell receptor beta chains were sequenced from one sample in a study of CD8 T cells in ankylosing spondylitis. TCRdb fed the 5' RACE reads into MiXCR, producing one record per CDR3 protein. The table records around 390,000 distinct CDR3 sequences, under 25% of them present only once. The antigens for these receptors are not known. General study findings and limits: A motif in TCR beta, a set of seven to nine highly homologous variants, appeared characteristic of ankylosing spondylitis blood.

Sequencing was carried out using blood, either unsorted or a sorted T cell fraction (not recorded which). The source is a male donor with ankylosing spondylitis.

This chain uses TRBV3-1 with TRBJ2-5, with 7 bases identical to TRBD2. Trimming cost V 4 bases and J 5 bases; bases outside gene matches: 10. This CDR3 is built from 15 residues. Germline values: CDR1 LGHDT, CDR2 YNNKEL (reference sequence). DNA for the CDR3: TGTGCCAGCAGCCCCCCTCGAGGGAGGGCGGAGACCCAGTACTTC. This encodes CASSPPRGRAETQYF.

The CDR3 spells CAIQGYTDTQYF. In DNA, the CDR3 is TGTGCCATACAGGGGTACACAGATACGCAGTATTTT. The chain links TRBV10-3 to TRBJ2-3, with TRBD1 matching 7 bases. Germline CDR1 is ENHRY and CDR2 is SYGVKD. CDR3 size: 12 residues. The V and J ends lost 9 bases and 2 bases, in that order; junction bases with no gene match: 2.

This clonotype has a handful of counts. V is TRBV20-1 and J is TRBJ2-2; TRBD2 matches 8 bases. Germline V gene sequence: CDR1 DFQATT, CDR2 SNEGSKA (reference sequence). The CDR3 covers 14 residues. V dropped 6 bases and J dropped 6; count of bases not matched to a gene: 9. CDR3 region: CSAPPASGPGELFF. The DNA for the CDR3 is TGCAGTGCCCCCCCGGCTAGCGGGCCCGGGGAGCTGTTTTTT.

This clonotype showed up just a few times. The chain uses TRBV15 and TRBJ2-3; 8 bases are shared with TRBD1. The junction had 4 bases not matched to a gene; V was cut back by 0 bases and J by 2 bases. This CDR3 is 16 amino acids long. Germline V gene sequence: CDR1 LNHNV, CDR2 YYDKDF (reference sequence). The chain's CDR3 is CATSREAGGNTDTQYF. The CDR3 DNA reads TGTGCCACCAGCAGAGAGGCAGGGGGCAACACAGATACGCAGTATTTT.

This clonotype came up a few times. The chain links TRBV20-1 to TRBJ1-4, with D possibly being TRBD1 (5 bases). Germline CDR1 is DFQATT and CDR2 is SNEGSKA (reference sequence). V lost 7 bases, J lost 6 bases, and 18 bases lay in between. This CDR3 comprises 14 residues. The CDR3 region has the DNA TGCAGTGTCCACTCGGTCCGGGACTATGAAAAACTGTTTTTT. Its protein product is CSVHSVRDYEKLFF.

This rearrangement joins TRBV9 to TRBJ2-1; D ambiguous. The V end lost 3 bases, the J end lost 5 bases, and 12 bases lay between the germline ends. The germline CDR1 and CDR2 sequences are SGDLS and YYNGEE. This CDR3 region has 14 residues. The CDR3 loop is CASSGSLQNNEQFF. CDR3 bases: TGTGCCAGCAGCGGTTCCCTGCAGAACAATGAGCAGTTCTTC.

The rearrangement links TRBV12-3 or TRBV12-4 to TRBJ2-1; TRBD2 agrees at 7 bases. V was pared by 10 bases and J by 4 bases, with 16 bases of the junction left unmatched. The CDR3 spans 16 residues. The DNA of the CDR3 is TGTGCCACTCAACCCCGCGGGAGAGTAAGGTACAATGAGCAGTTCTTC. This encodes CATQPRGRVRYNEQFF.

This clonotype was picked up many times. The CDR3: CSIPGAGVETQYF. CDR3 bases: TGCAGCATCCCGGGCGCTGGGGTAGAGACCCAGTACTTC. The chain joins TRBV29-1 to TRBJ2-5; no clear D. Trimming pared 8 bases from V and 4 bases from J, leaving 17 bases between. The CDR3 totals 13 residues. Germline V gene lookup returns CDR1 SQVTM and CDR2 ANQGSEA.

As DNA, the CDR3 is TGCGCCAGCAGCCGGGGAGCTAGCGGGAGTACAGATACGCAGTATTTT. Its protein is CASSRGASGSTDTQYF. The chain carries TRBV4-3 and TRBJ2-3; 10 bases match TRBD2. The CDR3 is 16 amino acids. CDR1 and CDR2 from the germline V gene are LGHNA and YSLEER. The trim removed 4 bases at V and 3 bases at J, leaving 7 bases unmatched.

This chain joins TRBV18 and TRBJ2-1; D is perhaps TRBD2 (6 bases). CDR3 size: 15 residues. The V and J ends lost 6 bases and 9 bases respectively, with 21 bases between them. Germline-derived CDR1 and CDR2 are KGHSH and LQKENI. CDR3 coding DNA: TGTGCCAGCTCCCAAGCTGACCCGGGAGACAGTGAGCAGTTCTTC. This encodes CASSQADPGDSEQFF.

V gene TRBV28 combines with J gene TRBJ1-2, with D possibly being TRBD1 (5 bases). V was trimmed by 5 bases and J by 2 bases, leaving 15 bases between them. In germline, CDR1 is MDHEN, CDR2 SYDVKM. This CDR3 contains 15 residues. The CDR3 DNA sequence: TGTGCCAGCAGTCCCACGAGCGGGGGGAACTATGGCTACACCTTC. This codes for CASSPTSGGNYGYTF.

The J gene is TRBJ2-7, the V gene TRBV6-5; 8 positions match TRBD2. With 3 bases clipped from V and 0 bases from J, the junction kept 4 bases outside the gene matches. CDR3 length equals 15 residues. Germline values: CDR1 MNHEY, CDR2 SVGAGI. The CDR3: CASSYSGGVSYEQYF. In nucleotides, the CDR3 is TGTGCCAGCAGTTATTCGGGGGGGGTCTCCTACGAGCAGTACTTC.

The genes are TRBV5-1 and TRBJ2-2; TRBD2 matches 12 bases. This CDR3 is 17 amino acids long. After removal of 1 base from V and 5 bases from J, the junction contained 6 bases not matched to a gene. Germline assignment: CDR1 SGHRS and CDR2 YFSETQ. The CDR3 DNA reads TGCGCCAGCAGCTTGCCGACTAGCGGGAGCGGAACCGGGGAGCTGTTTTTT. Encoded protein: CASSLPTSGSGTGELFF.

This clonotype was seen a few times. The gene calls are TRBV6-5 and TRBJ2-3, with 7 nucleotides matching TRBD1. Germline values: CDR1 MNHEY, CDR2 SVGAGI. The J segment lost 2 bases and the V segment lost 5 bases, leaving 4 bases of the junction unmatched. This CDR3 spans 14 amino acids. Here the CDR3 DNA reads TGTGCCAGCAGTACTAGGGGGCCCACAGATACGCAGTATTTT. Its translation is CASSTRGPTDTQYF.